The subject of this entry is one T cell receptor beta chain. Its antigen is unidentified. The CDR3 is 16 residues long. The germline CDR1 and CDR2 sequences are SEHNR and FQNEAQ (reference sequence). With 5 bases clipped from V and 2 bases from J, the junction kept 9 bases outside the gene matches. The source of the sample is a study of CD8+ T cells in alopecia areata. General study findings and limits: Greater clonality was observed in lesional scalp samples, especially alopecia totalis/universalis, versus normal scalp.

Extraction and reverse transcription of RNA yielded cDNA as the sequencing template. TCRdb keeps only in-frame clones here, not all; method: immunoSEQ multiplex PCR. This repertoire shows about 200,000 clones, more than 50% found once; its top ten account for nearly 5%. The rearrangement joins TRBV7-9 to TRBJ2-5; 9 nucleotides align to TRBD2. Material for sequencing was CD8+ T cells sorted from blood. The sequence derives from a human donor in good health. CDR3 region: CASSLKASGNQETQYF. The DNA of the CDR3 is TGTGCCAGCAGCCTCAAGGCTAGCGGGAATCAAGAGACCCAGTACTTC.